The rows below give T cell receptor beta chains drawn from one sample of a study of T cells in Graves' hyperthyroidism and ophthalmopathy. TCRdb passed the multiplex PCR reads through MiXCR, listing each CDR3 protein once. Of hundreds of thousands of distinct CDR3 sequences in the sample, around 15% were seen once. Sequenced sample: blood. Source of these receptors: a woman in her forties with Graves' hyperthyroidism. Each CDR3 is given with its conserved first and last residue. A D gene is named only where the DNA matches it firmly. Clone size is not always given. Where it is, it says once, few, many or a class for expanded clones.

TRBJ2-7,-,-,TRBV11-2,CASSLAPRDRYEEYF,TGTGCCAGCAGCTTAGCTCCCAGGGATCGGTACGAGGAGTACTTC
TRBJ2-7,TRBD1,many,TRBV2,CASGTGVNEQYF,TGTGCCAGCGGGACAGGGGTCAACGAGCAGTACTTC
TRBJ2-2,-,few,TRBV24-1,CATSDWDGANTGELFF,TGTGCCACCAGTGATTGGGACGGAGCGAACACCGGGGAGCTGTTTTTT
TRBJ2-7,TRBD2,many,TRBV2,CASGGGFSYEQYF,TGTGCCAGCGGCGGGGGTTTCTCCTACGAGCAGTACTTC
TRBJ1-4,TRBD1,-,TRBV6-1,CASRSPGGTNEKLFF,TGTGCCAGCAGATCGCCAGGGGGCACTAATGAAAAACTGTTTTTT
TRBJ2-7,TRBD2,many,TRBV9,CASSGGGGYEQYF,TGTGCCAGCAGCGGTGGGGGGGGCTACGAGCAGTACTTC
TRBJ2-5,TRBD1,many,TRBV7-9,CASSLIGGQRQETQYF,TGTGCCAGCAGCTTAATTGGGGGACAGAGACAAGAGACCCAGTACTTC
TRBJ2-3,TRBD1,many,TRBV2,CASTTGGQGTQYF,TGTGCCAGCACGACAGGGGGTCAGGGTACGCAGTATTTT
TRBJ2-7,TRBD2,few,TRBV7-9,CASSQVLAGANEQYF,TGTGCCAGCAGTCAAGTACTAGCGGGAGCCAACGAGCAGTACTTC
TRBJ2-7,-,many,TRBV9,CASSASNSAYEQYF,TGTGCCAGCAGCGCCTCGAATAGCGCCTACGAGCAGTACTTC
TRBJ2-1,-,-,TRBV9,CASSVGGLATHEQFF,TGTGCCAGCAGCGTAGGAGGTCTAGCTACGCATGAGCAGTTCTTC
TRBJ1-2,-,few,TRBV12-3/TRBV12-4,CAGSLDSQANYGYTF,TGTGCCGGCAGTTTAGACTCCCAAGCTAACTATGGCTACACCTTC
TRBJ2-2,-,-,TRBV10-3,CAISSEWGWELFF,TGTGCCATCAGCTCGGAATGGGGCTGGGAGCTGTTTTTT
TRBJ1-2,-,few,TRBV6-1,CASSRGRKYGYTF,TGTGCCAGCAGCAGGGGCAGAAAATATGGCTACACCTTC
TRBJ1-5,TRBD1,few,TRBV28,CASSGGTGGSQPQHF,TGTGCCAGCAGTGGCGGGACAGGGGGTAGTCAGCCCCAGCATTTT
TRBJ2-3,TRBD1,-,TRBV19,CASNEQGSRTDTQYF,TGTGCCAGTAACGAACAGGGGTCCCGTACAGATACGCAGTATTTT
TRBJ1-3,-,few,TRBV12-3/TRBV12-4,CASSLSRQAGNTIYF,TGTGCCAGCAGTTTAAGCCGACAGGCCGGAAACACCATATATTTT
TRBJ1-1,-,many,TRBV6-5,CASSYSIRARGTEAFF,TGTGCCAGCAGTTACTCGATCAGGGCGCGAGGCACTGAAGCTTTCTTT
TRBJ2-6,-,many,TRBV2,CASSPRGAGNVLTF,TGTGCCAGCAGCCCCAGGGGGGCCGGCAACGTCCTGACTTTC
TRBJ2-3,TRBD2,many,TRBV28,CASSSAGNTQYF,TGTGCCAGCAGTTCAGCGGGAAATACGCAGTATTTT
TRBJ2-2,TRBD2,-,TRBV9,CASSELAGGPAGELFF,TGTGCCAGCAGCGAACTAGCGGGAGGGCCCGCCGGGGAGCTGTTTTTT
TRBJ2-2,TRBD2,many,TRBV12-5,CASGREEAGELFF,TGTGCTAGTGGGCGGGAGGAGGCCGGGGAGCTGTTTTTT
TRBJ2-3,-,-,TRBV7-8,CASSLPSRGAMGDTQYF,TGTGCCAGCAGCCTACCCTCCCGCGGGGCAATGGGAGATACGCAGTATTTT
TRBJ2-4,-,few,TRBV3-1,CASSHTGTDKNIQYF,TGTGCCAGCAGCCATACCGGGACGGACAAAAACATTCAGTACTTC
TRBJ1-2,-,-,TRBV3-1,CASSLGRAFGYTF,TGTGCCAGCAGTCTCGGACGGGCTTTCGGCTACACCTTC
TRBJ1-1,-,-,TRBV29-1,CSADDRGLNTEAFF,TGCAGCGCCGACGACCGGGGGCTGAACACTGAAGCTTTCTTT
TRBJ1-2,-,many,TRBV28,CASRNQGLGYTF,TGTGCCAGCAGGAATCAGGGGCTTGGCTACACCTTC
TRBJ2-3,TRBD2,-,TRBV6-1,CASSSSGLVGDTQYF,TGTGCCAGCAGTTCTTCCGGACTAGTGGGAGATACGCAGTATTTT
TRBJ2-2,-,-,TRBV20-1,CSASQLASTGELFF,TGCAGTGCTAGCCAGCTAGCAAGCACCGGGGAGCTGTTTTTT
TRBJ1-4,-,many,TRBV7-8,CASSPPANEKLFF,TGTGCCAGCAGCCCCCCAGCTAATGAAAAACTGTTTTTT
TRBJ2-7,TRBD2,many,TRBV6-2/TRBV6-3,CASSSGLAGGPYEQYF,TGTGCCAGCAGTTCCGGACTAGCGGGAGGGCCGTACGAGCAGTACTTC
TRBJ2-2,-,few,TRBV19,CASKFGDVNTGELFF,TGTGCCAGTAAGTTTGGTGACGTAAACACCGGGGAGCTGTTTTTT
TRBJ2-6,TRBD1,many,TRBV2,CASTGRGRGANVLTF,TGTGCCAGCACCGGCAGGGGGCGAGGGGCCAACGTCCTGACTTTC
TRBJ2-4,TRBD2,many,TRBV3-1,CASSQDIGTSGRNFQYF,TGTGCCAGCAGCCAAGATATTGGGACTAGCGGGAGGAATTTTCAGTACTTC
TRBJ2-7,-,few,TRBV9,CASSVGPYEQYF,TGTGCCAGCAGCGTAGGCCCCTACGAGCAGTACTTC
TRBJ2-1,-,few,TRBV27,CASSWIGSYNEQFF,TGTGCCAGCAGTTGGATAGGCTCCTACAATGAGCAGTTCTTC